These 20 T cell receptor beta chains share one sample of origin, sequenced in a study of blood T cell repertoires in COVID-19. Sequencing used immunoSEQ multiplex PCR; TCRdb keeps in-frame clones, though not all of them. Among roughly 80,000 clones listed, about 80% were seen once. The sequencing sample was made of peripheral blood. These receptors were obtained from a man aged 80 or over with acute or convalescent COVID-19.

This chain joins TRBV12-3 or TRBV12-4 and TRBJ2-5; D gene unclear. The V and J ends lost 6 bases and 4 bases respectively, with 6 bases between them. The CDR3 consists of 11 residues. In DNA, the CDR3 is TGTGCCAGCAGCCGAGCAGAGACCCAGTACTTC. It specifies CASSRAETQYF.

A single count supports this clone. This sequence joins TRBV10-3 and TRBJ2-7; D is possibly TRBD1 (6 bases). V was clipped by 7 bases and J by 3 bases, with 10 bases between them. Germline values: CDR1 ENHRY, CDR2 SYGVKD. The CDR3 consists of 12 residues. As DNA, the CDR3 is TGTGCCATCAAGGGGGAGTTCTACGAGCAGTACTTC. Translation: CAIKGEFYEQYF.

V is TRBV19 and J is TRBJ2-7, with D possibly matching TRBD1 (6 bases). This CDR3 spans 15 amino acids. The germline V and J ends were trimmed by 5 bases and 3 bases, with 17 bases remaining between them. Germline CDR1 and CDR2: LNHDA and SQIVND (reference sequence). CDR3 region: CASSGPGQKYYEQYF. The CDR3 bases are TGTGCCAGTAGTGGGCCGGGACAAAAGTACTACGAGCAGTACTTC.

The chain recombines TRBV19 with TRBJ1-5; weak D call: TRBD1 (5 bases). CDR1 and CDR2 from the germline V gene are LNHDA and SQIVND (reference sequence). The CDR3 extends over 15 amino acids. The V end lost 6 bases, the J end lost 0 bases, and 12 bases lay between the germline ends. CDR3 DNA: TGTGCCAGTAGCGCCGGACAATTTAGCAATCAGCCCCAGCATTTT. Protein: CASSAGQFSNQPQHF.

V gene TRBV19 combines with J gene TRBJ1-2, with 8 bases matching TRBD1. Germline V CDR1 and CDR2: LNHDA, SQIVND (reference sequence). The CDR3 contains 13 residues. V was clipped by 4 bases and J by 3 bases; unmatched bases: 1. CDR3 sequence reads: CASSTGGDYGYTF. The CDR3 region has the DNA TGTGCCAGTAGTACAGGGGGCGACTATGGCTACACCTTC.

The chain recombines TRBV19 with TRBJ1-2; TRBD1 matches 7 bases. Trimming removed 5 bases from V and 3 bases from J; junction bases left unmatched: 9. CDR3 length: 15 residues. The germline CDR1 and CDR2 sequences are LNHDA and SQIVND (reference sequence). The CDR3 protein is CASSVTGALDYGYTF. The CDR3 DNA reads TGTGCCAGTAGTGTCACAGGGGCGCTCGACTATGGCTACACCTTC.

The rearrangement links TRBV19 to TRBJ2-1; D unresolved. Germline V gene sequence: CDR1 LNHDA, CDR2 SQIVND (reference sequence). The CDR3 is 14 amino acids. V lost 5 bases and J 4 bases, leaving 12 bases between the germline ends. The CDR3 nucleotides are TGTGCCAGTAGTCTACGGAGTGCGTACAATGAGCAGTTCTTC. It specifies CASSLRSAYNEQFF.

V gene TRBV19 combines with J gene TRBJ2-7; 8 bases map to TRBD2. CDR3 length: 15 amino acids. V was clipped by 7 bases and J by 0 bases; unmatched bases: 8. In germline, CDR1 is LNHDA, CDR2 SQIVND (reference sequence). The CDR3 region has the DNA TGTGCCAGTACCCCTCGGGGGGGCAGCTCCTACGAGCAGTACTTC. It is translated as CASTPRGGSSYEQYF.

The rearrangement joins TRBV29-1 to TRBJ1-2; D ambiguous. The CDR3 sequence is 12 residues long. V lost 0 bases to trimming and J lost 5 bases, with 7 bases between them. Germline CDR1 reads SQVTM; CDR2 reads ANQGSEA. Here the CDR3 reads CSVEEGRYGYTF. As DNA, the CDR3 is TGCAGCGTTGAAGAAGGGAGGTATGGCTACACCTTC.

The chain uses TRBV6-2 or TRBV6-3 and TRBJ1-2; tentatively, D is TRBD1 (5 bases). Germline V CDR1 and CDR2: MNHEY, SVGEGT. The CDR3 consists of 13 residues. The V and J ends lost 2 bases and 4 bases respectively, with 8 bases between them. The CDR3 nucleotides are TGTGCCAGCAGTTACGACAGCTCCTATGGCTACACCTTC. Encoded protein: CASSYDSSYGYTF.

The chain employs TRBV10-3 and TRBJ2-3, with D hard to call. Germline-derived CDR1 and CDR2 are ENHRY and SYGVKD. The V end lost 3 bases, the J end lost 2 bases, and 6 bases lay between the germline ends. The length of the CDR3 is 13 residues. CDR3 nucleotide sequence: TGTGCCATCAGTGATAGATTCACAGATACGCAGTATTTT. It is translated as CAISDRFTDTQYF.

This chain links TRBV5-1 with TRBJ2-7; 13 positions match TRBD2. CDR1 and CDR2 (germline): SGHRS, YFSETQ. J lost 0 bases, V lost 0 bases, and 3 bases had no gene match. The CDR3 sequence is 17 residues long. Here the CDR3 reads CASSLGLAGGNSYEQYF. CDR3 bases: TGCGCCAGCAGCTTGGGACTAGCGGGGGGTAACTCCTACGAGCAGTACTTC.

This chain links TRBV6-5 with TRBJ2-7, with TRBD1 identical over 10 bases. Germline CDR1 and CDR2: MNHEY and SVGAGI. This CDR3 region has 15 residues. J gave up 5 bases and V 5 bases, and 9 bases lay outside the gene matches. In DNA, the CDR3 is TGTGCCAGCAGTCTACCGGGACAGGGGACCCACGAGCAGTACTTC. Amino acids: CASSLPGQGTHEQYF.

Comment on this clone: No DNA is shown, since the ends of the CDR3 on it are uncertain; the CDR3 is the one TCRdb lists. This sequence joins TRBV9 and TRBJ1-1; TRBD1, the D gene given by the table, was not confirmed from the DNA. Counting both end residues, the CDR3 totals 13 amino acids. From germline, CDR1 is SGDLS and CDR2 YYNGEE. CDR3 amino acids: CASSVGQGAKTFF.

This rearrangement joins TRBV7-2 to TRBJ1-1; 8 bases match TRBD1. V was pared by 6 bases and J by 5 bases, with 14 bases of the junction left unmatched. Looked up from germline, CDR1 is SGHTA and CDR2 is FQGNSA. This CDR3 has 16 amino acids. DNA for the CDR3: TGTGCCAGCAGGAAATCGGGGCAGGGGGCGGTAACTGAAGCTTTCTTT. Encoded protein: CASRKSGQGAVTEAFF.

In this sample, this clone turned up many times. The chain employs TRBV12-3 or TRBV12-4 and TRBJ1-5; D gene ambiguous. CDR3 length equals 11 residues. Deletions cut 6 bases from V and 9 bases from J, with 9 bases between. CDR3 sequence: CASSQVGPQHF. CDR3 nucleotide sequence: TGTGCCAGCAGCCAAGTCGGGCCCCAGCATTTT.

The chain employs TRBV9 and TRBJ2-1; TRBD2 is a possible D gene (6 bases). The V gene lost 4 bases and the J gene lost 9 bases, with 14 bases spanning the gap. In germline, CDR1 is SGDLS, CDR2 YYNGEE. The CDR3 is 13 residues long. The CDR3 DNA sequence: TGTGCCAGCAGCCGTGGAGGGGCGGGTGAGCAGTTCTTC. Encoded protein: CASSRGGAGEQFF.

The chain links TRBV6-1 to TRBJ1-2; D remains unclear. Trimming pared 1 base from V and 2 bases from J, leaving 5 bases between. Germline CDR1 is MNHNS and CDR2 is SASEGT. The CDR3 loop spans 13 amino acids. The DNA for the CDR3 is TGTGCCAGCAGTGAAGGCAGAAACTATGGCTACACCTTC. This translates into CASSEGRNYGYTF.

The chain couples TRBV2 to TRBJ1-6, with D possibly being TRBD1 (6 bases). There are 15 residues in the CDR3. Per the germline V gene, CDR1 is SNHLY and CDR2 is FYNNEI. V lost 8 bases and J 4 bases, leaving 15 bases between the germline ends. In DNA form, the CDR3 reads TGTGCCAGCCTGGGGGACACGGGTTATAATTCACCCCTCCACTTT. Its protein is CASLGDTGYNSPLHF.

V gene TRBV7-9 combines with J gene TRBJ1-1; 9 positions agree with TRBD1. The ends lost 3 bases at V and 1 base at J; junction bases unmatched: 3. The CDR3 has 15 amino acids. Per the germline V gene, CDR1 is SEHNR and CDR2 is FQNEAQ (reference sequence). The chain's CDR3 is CASSFWTGENTEAFF. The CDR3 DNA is TGTGCCAGCAGCTTTTGGACAGGGGAGAACACTGAAGCTTTCTTT.